A selection of T cell receptor beta chains follows, all from one sample in a study of cytomegalovirus exposure and HLA in healthy donors. The table came from immunoSEQ multiplex PCR; TCRdb's copy has only in-frame clones and leaves some out. The sample carries 200,000 to 300,000 clones, 70% to 90% recorded once. The sample consisted of PBMCs. The receptor source for this set is a woman in her twenties or thirties in good health and CMV-seropositive. Both conserved end residues are part of each CDR3. D genes are given only for firm matches. The size field is filled for only some rows; it gives once, few, many or a size class.

CDR3aa	CDR3nt	v_gene	abundance	d_gene	j_gene
CASSVGSGEGQPQHF	TGTGCCAGCAGCGTAGGGTCGGGGGAAGGTCAGCCCCAGCATTTT	TRBV9	-	-	TRBJ1-5
CSVSSPLQGALKAGELFF	TGCAGCGTTAGTTCCCCATTACAGGGGGCATTAAAGGCCGGGGAGCTGTTTTTT	TRBV29-1	-	TRBD1	TRBJ2-2
CASTGQGVGKLFF	TGTGCCAGCACCGGACAGGGCGTGGGAAAACTGTTTTTT	TRBV11-2	few	TRBD1	TRBJ1-4
CACGTLTTNTEAFF	TGTGCCTGTGGGACACTTACCACGAACACTGAAGCTTTCTTT	TRBV30	-	-	TRBJ1-1
CASSRAAEGPEAFF	TGTGCCAGCAGTAGGGCCGCAGAGGGTCCTGAAGCTTTCTTT	TRBV5-4	-	-	TRBJ1-1
CASKLGERSGNTIYF	TGTGCCAGCAAATTAGGGGAACGGTCTGGAAACACCATATATTTT	TRBV2	-	-	TRBJ1-3
CASSEFGTGKGYTF	TGTGCCAGCAGTGAATTCGGGACAGGGAAGGGCTACACCTTC	TRBV25-1	once	TRBD1	TRBJ1-2
CASSSAGGALTYKNIQYF	TGTGCCAGCAGTTCGGCAGGGGGTGCCCTCACGTACAAAAACATTCAGTACTTC	TRBV27	-	TRBD1	TRBJ2-4
CSVWAGFTDTQYF	TGCAGCGTTTGGGCGGGATTCACAGATACGCAGTATTTT	TRBV29-1	-	-	TRBJ2-3
CASSPSGQDGYTF	TGTGCCAGCAGCCCATCAGGGCAAGATGGCTACACCTTC	TRBV9	few	-	TRBJ1-2
CASSPSRDNEQFF	TGTGCCAGCTCACCGAGCAGGGACAATGAGCAGTTCTTC	TRBV18	-	-	TRBJ2-1
CASSEVQLNTDTQYF	TGCGCCAGCAGTGAGGTCCAACTGAACACAGATACGCAGTATTTT	TRBV10-1	-	-	TRBJ2-3
CSVLEGLSTDTQYF	TGCAGCGTTTTGGAGGGGCTTAGCACAGATACGCAGTATTTT	TRBV29-1	-	-	TRBJ2-3
CASISRDSTDTQYF	TGTGCCAGCATTTCCCGAGATAGCACAGATACGCAGTATTTT	TRBV2	-	-	TRBJ2-3
CASSQDWGEGLADTQYF	TGTGCCAGCAGCCAAGATTGGGGGGAGGGCCTGGCAGATACGCAGTATTTT	TRBV14	-	TRBD2	TRBJ2-3
CASSLVAGGYGYTF	TGTGCCAGCAGCTTGGTGGCAGGGGGCTATGGCTACACCTTC	TRBV5-4	once	TRBD1	TRBJ1-2
CASSTGQGMNTEAFF	TGCGCCAGCAGCACCGGACAGGGCATGAACACTGAAGCTTTCTTT	TRBV5-1	-	TRBD1	TRBJ1-1
CASSVSGELRYNEQFF	TGTGCCAGCAGCGTTAGCGGGGAACTTAGATACAATGAGCAGTTCTTC	TRBV13	-	TRBD2	TRBJ2-1
CASSFGQGGNGYTF	TGTGCCAGCAGTTTCGGACAGGGAGGGAATGGCTACACCTTC	TRBV6-5	many	TRBD1	TRBJ1-2
CASSKPTISGANVLTF	TGTGCCAGCAGCAAACCCACAATCTCTGGGGCCAACGTCCTGACTTTC	TRBV27	once	-	TRBJ2-6
CASRPPGTRAGELFF	TGTGCCAGCAGACCCCCCGGGACTAGAGCCGGGGAGCTGTTTTTT	TRBV7-9	-	TRBD2	TRBJ2-2
CASSPLAREQYF	TGTGCCAGCAGTCCTCTAGCCCGGGAGCAGTACTTC	TRBV28	few	-	TRBJ2-7
CASRMKREVIYEQYF	TGTGCCAGCAGGATGAAGCGGGAGGTAATCTACGAGCAGTACTTC	TRBV6-1	-	TRBD2	TRBJ2-7
CASIQGGSEAFF	TGTGCCAGCATCCAAGGGGGATCTGAAGCTTTCTTT	TRBV11-3	-	-	TRBJ1-1
CASSYGGAGEQFF	TGTGCCAGCAGTTACGGGGGAGCGGGTGAGCAGTTCTTC	TRBV27	-	-	TRBJ2-1
CASSLSGQTYEQYF	TGTGCCAGCAGTTTATCCGGACAGACCTACGAGCAGTACTTC	TRBV27	-	-	TRBJ2-7
CASSSGLGEQYF	TGTGCCAGCAGTTCAGGGCTGGGGGAGCAGTACTTC	TRBV6-5	-	-	TRBJ2-7
CATTAGYEQYF	TGTGCCACCACAGCCGGCTACGAGCAGTACTTC	TRBV6-5	-	-	TRBJ2-7
CASGITQLAAEHRGAVF	TGTGCCAGCGGGATCACCCAACTAGCGGCCGAACACCGGGGAGCTGTTTTT	TRBV27	-	TRBD2	TRBJ2-2
CASSIYRGLAGVGVDTQYF	TGTGCCAGCAGCATTTACCGGGGACTAGCGGGAGTAGGGGTAGATACGCAGTATTTT	TRBV2	-	TRBD2	TRBJ2-3
CASSPSGFGLFF	TGTGCCAGCTCACCCTCAGGGTTTGGGTTGTTTTTT	TRBV18	-	-	TRBJ1-4
CASSPKTGGAHEQYF	TGTGCCAGCAGCCCAAAGACAGGGGGCGCCCACGAGCAGTACTTC	TRBV7-6	-	TRBD1	TRBJ2-7
CASRRDSGSYGYTF	TGCGCCAGCAGGAGGGACAGTGGGAGTTATGGCTACACCTTC	TRBV5-1	-	TRBD1	TRBJ1-2
CASSPRGQGRYGYTF	TGTGCCAGCAGCCCCCGGGGACAGGGGCGCTATGGCTACACCTTC	TRBV9	-	TRBD1	TRBJ1-2
CASSLRTSGISDEQYF	TGTGCCAGCTCTCTACGGACTAGCGGGATCTCGGACGAGCAGTACTTC	TRBV18	-	TRBD2	TRBJ2-7
CASSLAQWASTDTQYF	TGTGCCAGCAGCTTAGCTCAGTGGGCCAGCACAGATACGCAGTATTTT	TRBV7-6	-	-	TRBJ2-3
CASSAIRGLGETQYF	TGTGCCAGCAGTGCCATCAGGGGGCTGGGGGAGACCCAGTACTTC	TRBV2	-	TRBD1	TRBJ2-5
CASSPGEDQPQHF	TGTGCCAGCTCACCTGGAGAAGATCAGCCCCAGCATTTT	TRBV18	once	-	TRBJ1-5
CASSLASRSNLAGSNTGELFF	TGTGCCAGCAGCTTAGCTAGCCGTTCTAATTTAGCGGGTTCGAACACCGGGGAGCTGTTTTTT	TRBV7-6	-	TRBD2	TRBJ2-2
CASSLGLGNTIYF	TGTGCCAGCAGCTTAGGGCTGGGAAACACCATATATTTT	TRBV11-2	-	-	TRBJ1-3
CASSLVRGGSAYEQYF	TGTGCCAGCAGCTTAGTTAGAGGGGGCAGCGCCTACGAGCAGTACTTC	TRBV11-2	-	TRBD1	TRBJ2-7
CASSSSGTSYEQYF	TGCGCCAGCAGTTCCTCCGGGACTAGCTACGAGCAGTACTTC	TRBV4-1	-	TRBD2	TRBJ2-7
CASSLERDRDYEQYF	TGTGCCAGCAGCTTAGAGAGGGACAGAGACTACGAGCAGTACTTC	TRBV11-2	-	TRBD1	TRBJ2-7
CASSVGQQFSGNTIYF	TGTGCCAGCAGCGTAGGTCAACAGTTCTCTGGAAACACCATATATTTT	TRBV9	-	-	TRBJ1-3
CASTLGQGRVTEAFF	TGTGCCAGTACTCTGGGACAGGGGCGTGTTACTGAAGCTTTCTTT	TRBV19	-	TRBD1	TRBJ1-1
CAISPGQGNSGNTIYF	TGTGCCATCAGTCCCGGACAGGGAAACTCTGGAAACACCATATATTTT	TRBV10-3	-	TRBD1	TRBJ1-3
CASSDRSGRAYNEQFF	TGTGCCAGCAGTGATCGAAGCGGGAGGGCCTACAATGAGCAGTTCTTC	TRBV6-4	-	TRBD2	TRBJ2-1
CASSVGSASYEQYF	TGTGCCAGCAGCGTAGGTTCAGCGAGCTACGAGCAGTACTTC	TRBV9	once	-	TRBJ2-7
CAWSVPGQPQHF	TGTGCCTGGAGTGTACCTGGCCAGCCCCAGCATTTT	TRBV30	-	-	TRBJ1-5